The source of this T cell receptor beta chain is a study of graft-versus-host responses after intestinal transplantation. A word on this clone: The antigen is not known.

Study conclusions and caveats: Some patients had graft-donor T cell macrochimerism, and their allografts showed high graft-versus-host to host-versus-graft clonal ratios.

Some clones are missing from TCRdb's copy, which holds only in-frame ones; the method was immunoSEQ multiplex PCR. The sample has roughly 120,000 clones, over 85% seen once. The CDR3 totals 12 residues. Germline values: CDR1 SGHKS, CDR2 YYEKEE (reference sequence). V shed 4 bases and J shed 3 bases, with 7 bases lying between them. This sequence joins TRBV5-5 and TRBJ1-2, with no clear D. The sample here was unstimulated CD8+ T cells sorted from spleen or lymph node cells, taken before intestinal transplant. This clonotype was obtained from a human donor who received an intestinal transplant. CDR3 DNA: TGTGCCAGCAGCGCTGACCACTATGGCTACACCTTC. Protein sequence: CASSADHYGYTF.